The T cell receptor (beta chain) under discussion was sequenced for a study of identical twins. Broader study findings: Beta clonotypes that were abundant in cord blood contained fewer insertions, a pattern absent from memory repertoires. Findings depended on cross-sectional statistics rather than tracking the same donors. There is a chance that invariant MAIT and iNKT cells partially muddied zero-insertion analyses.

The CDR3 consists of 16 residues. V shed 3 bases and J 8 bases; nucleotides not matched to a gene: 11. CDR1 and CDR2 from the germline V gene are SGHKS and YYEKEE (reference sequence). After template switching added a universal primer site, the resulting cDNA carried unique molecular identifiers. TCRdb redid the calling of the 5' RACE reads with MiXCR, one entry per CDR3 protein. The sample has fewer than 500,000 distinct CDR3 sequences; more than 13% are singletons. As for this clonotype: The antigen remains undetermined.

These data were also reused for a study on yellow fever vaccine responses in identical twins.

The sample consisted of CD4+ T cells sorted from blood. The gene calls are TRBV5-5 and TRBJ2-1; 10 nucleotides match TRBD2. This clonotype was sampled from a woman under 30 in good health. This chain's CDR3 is CASSSRASGRGDEQFF. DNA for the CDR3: TGTGCCAGCAGCTCCAGGGCTAGCGGGAGAGGTGATGAGCAGTTCTTC.